This entry lists 3 T cell receptor beta chains sequenced from one sample in a study of PD-1 blockade in classical Hodgkin lymphoma. Here immunoSEQ multiplex PCR was the method, and the copy in TCRdb shows in-frame clones only, minus some. The top ten clones hold approximately 42% of a sample with over 15,000 clones, over 60% of them seen once. Time point defined: cycle 4 day 1 (C4D1), after less than 7 weeks of nivolumab. All trial patients relapsed after autologous stem cell transplantation. The sequencing used peripheral blood mononuclear cells (PBMCs), collected before the fourth cycle of nivolumab. The receptors stem from a human donor with classical Hodgkin lymphoma.

J is TRBJ2-7 and V is TRBV5-1, with a tentative D call TRBD1 (6 bases). Germline V lookup: CDR1 SGHRS, CDR2 YFSETQ. With 2 bases removed from V and 4 bases from J, the gap between germline ends came to 13 bases. The CDR3 contains 14 residues. The CDR3 region has the DNA TGCGCCAGCAGCTTCCCCGGACAGAAGTACGAGCAGTACTTC. It codes for CASSFPGQKYEQYF.

This clone was seen more than once but under ten times. V gene TRBV5-1 combines with J gene TRBJ2-2; tentatively, D is TRBD1 (6 bases). CDR1 and CDR2 (germline): SGHRS, YFSETQ. The CDR3 has 15 residues. V dropped 3 bases and J dropped 6 bases, with 15 bases sitting between them. The CDR3 coding sequence is TGCGCCAGCAGCTCCATAACAGGGTTGGCCGGGGAGCTGTTTTTT. This encodes CASSSITGLAGELFF.

This clone was observed a handful of times. The chain has TRBV7-6 and TRBJ2-3, with 8 positions matching TRBD2. This CDR3 region has 15 residues. Germline CDR1 is SGHVS and CDR2 is FNYEAQ. Trimming at V came to 0 bases and at J to 3 bases, leaving 2 bases not matched to a gene. The CDR3 here is CASSLASGGTDTQYF. In DNA form, the CDR3 reads TGTGCCAGCAGCTTAGCCAGCGGGGGTACAGATACGCAGTATTTT. The entire variable domain, with the rest obtained from reference TRBV7-6 and TRBJ2-3, is as follows: GAGVSQSPRYKVTKRGQDVALRCDPISGHVSLYWYRQALGQGPEFLTYFNYEAQQDKSGLPNDRFSAERPEGSISTLTIQRTEQRDSAMYRCASSLASGGTDTQYFGPGTRLTVL.